This is a list of T cell receptor beta chains from one sample in a study of blood T cell repertoires in COVID-19. The method was immunoSEQ multiplex PCR; TCRdb's version includes in-frame clones alone and lacks a portion of them. The sample has over 150,000 clones, 86% seen once. Material for sequencing was peripheral blood. The receptors were gathered from a man aged 50 to 60 with active or convalescent COVID-19. Both conserved end residues are part of each CDR3. Where a row states a size, it is once, few, many or the class of an expanded clone; other rows omit it.

clone size,J gene,V gene,CDR3 protein
NA,TRBJ2-5,TRBV29-1,CSAFRQGAETQYF
NA,TRBJ2-5,TRBV19,CASSMEGRETQYF
NA,TRBJ2-3,TRBV5-1,CASSVQGAGMSADTQYF
NA,TRBJ2-7,TRBV19,CASSIVGQGAYEQYF
NA,TRBJ1-3,TRBV28,CASSLGSGRGNTIYF
once,TRBJ2-5,TRBV7-9,CASSLFTSQETQYF
NA,TRBJ2-7,TRBV7-9,CASSLSGESYEQYF
NA,TRBJ1-3,TRBV9,CASSVGGAGGNTIYF
NA,TRBJ2-3,TRBV27,CASSLNPLATDTQYF
NA,TRBJ1-1,TRBV27,CASSLSGVYTEAFF
NA,TRBJ1-1,TRBV9,CASSTGTGYNSEAFF
NA,TRBJ1-2,TRBV6-5,CAISDRSHYGYTF
NA,TRBJ2-5,TRBV4-1,CASSQVLGGVETQYF
NA,TRBJ1-1,TRBV30,CACGATGGRTEAFF
NA,TRBJ2-2,TRBV2,CASRTTSTGELFF
NA,TRBJ2-2,TRBV5-4,CASSWTSGGTGELFF
NA,TRBJ1-4,TRBV30,CGGREGGEKLFF
NA,TRBJ2-3,TRBV13,CASRQTRGGQADTQYF
NA,TRBJ2-3,TRBV5-4,CASSFPSGKSTDTQYF
NA,TRBJ2-7,TRBV7-9,CASSFGSSYEQYF
NA,TRBJ1-5,TRBV24-1,CATSDPGTPNQPQHF
NA,TRBJ1-4,TRBV7-3,CASSLRGPGHPNEKLFF
NA,TRBJ2-1,TRBV19,CASSIEGQGIGNEQFF
NA,TRBJ2-5,TRBV11-2,CASSLGGGSETQYF
few,TRBJ2-7,TRBV7-9,CASSSAVGASVTSYEQYF
NA,TRBJ2-2,TRBV6-1,CASSEAPDINTGELFF
NA,TRBJ2-2,TRBV11-3,CASSLGQMNTGELFF
NA,TRBJ2-1,TRBV7-3,CASSWTSGNYNEQFF
NA,TRBJ1-2,TRBV3-1/TRBV3-2,CASRQGAYGYTF
NA,TRBJ2-3,TRBV3-1/TRBV3-2,CASSRTSGGVDTQYF
NA,TRBJ2-3,TRBV27,CASPSTDTQYF
NA,TRBJ1-1,TRBV4-2,CASSQDAIGDTEAFF
NA,TRBJ2-7,TRBV25-1,CASSEGLAGVDEQYF
NA,TRBJ1-1,TRBV28,CASLDRAKMTEAFF
NA,TRBJ2-7,TRBV6-6,CASSPSGNEQYF
NA,TRBJ2-3,TRBV6-5,CASSYLSSGGTDTQYF
NA,TRBJ2-7,TRBV19,CASSDRTGGFNEQYF
NA,TRBJ1-1,TRBV7-2,CASSLFPPSEAFF
NA,TRBJ2-1,TRBV5-5,CASSITGTSGYNEQFF
NA,TRBJ1-1,TRBV19,CASSIAGGLTEAFF
NA,TRBJ1-2,TRBV10-3,CAISERRAGLNYGYTF
NA,TRBJ2-1,TRBV10-3,CAISGGGNNEQFF
NA,TRBJ2-3,TRBV7-9,CASSLGVGTIPTDTQYF
NA,TRBJ2-2,TRBV6-2/TRBV6-3,CASSLRVNTGELFF
NA,TRBJ2-4,TRBV5-4,CASSRSGNFGGLNIQYF
NA,TRBJ2-1,TRBV11-2,CASSLGRSISSYNEQFF
NA,TRBJ1-5,TRBV9,CASSAPGSYQPQHF
NA,TRBJ2-1,TRBV4-2,CASSQARPGTGFSNEQFF
NA,TRBJ2-4,TRBV2,CASAGIGTVAKNIQYF
NA,TRBJ2-1,TRBV27,CASSPGTGQYNEQFF
many,TRBJ1-2,TRBV19,CASSISVTGVSLYGYTF